This TCR beta chain was sequenced during a study of T cell repertoires in cytomegalovirus infection (dated by TCRdb to the late 2010s). In the study overall: The peptide stimulations were aimed at well-studied HLA-B-restricted epitopes as well as recently identified HLA-C-restricted CMV epitopes, whose presentation resists viral immunomodulation. Donor HLA type was relevant to the analysis, as public TCR beta signatures indicated carriage of CMV infection together with the matching HLA type. Results and caveats for the whole study, not just this receptor: The ex vivo response was dominated by HLA-C-restricted CMV-specific TCR beta clonotypes, which also provided the single most frequent clonotype in two of eight donors. Cumulative frequency of public TCR beta family members discriminated carriers of CMV infection plus the relevant HLA type in this cohort and an independent approximately 350-donor cohort.

Germline trimming: 1 base from V, 1 base from J; junction bases outside gene matches: 4. The CDR3 holds 15 amino acids from the cysteine to the phenylalanine. Only the CDR3 portion is preserved as DNA: 45 bases, with reading frame beginning at the first base. The germline V gene sets CDR1 to LGHNA and CDR2 to YNFKEQ. What this sample's treatment or condition label stands for: in vitro stimulation with specific CMV peptide epitopes to enrich CMV-specific T cells. Data came from an Illumina HiSeq 1500. The public reads were reprocessed in TCRdb via fastp at Q25 and MiXCR, keeping in-frame beta chains. Records with the same CDR3 protein are collapsed into one entry carrying the most frequent genes and DNA. The sample includes around 100,000 distinct CDR3 sequences, with 35% to 50% observed a single time. In total, the top ten clones hold roughly 70% of the sample. A note on this clonotype: Its antigen is currently not known. Within one base of it there is no much larger clone, and no base qualities were kept.

Sequencing was performed on CD8+ T cells from cultured PBMCs, taken from culture after CMV antigen stimulation. This chain is built from TRBV4-2 and TRBJ2-7; TRBD1 fits 7 bases in the junction. This receptor was taken from a human donor in good health (CMV status not recorded). Some clones in this sample may be carry-over from other donors' samples. For the CDR3, the sequence is CASSQVGTDSYEQYF. The nucleotide sequence is TGTGCCAGCAGCCAAGTCGGGACAGATTCCTACGAGCAGTACTTC.